The clone carrying this TCR beta chain was counted only a few times. TCRdb reprocessed the 5' RACE reads with MiXCR, giving one entry per CDR3 protein. The profile covers approximately 230,000 distinct CDR3 sequences, with more than 12% appearing a single time and approximately 9.3% taken by the ten largest. The data originate from a study of identical twins. Per the germline V gene, CDR1 is SGHRS and CDR2 is YFSETQ. Trimming removed 0 bases at V and 4 bases at J, with 13 bases between. This CDR3 is built from 15 residues. The TCR originated in a woman aged 18-35 years in good health. Sequencing input: memory (CD45RO+) T cells sorted from blood. This chain uses TRBV5-1 with TRBJ2-5; D is perhaps TRBD1 (6 bases). The CDR3 loop reads CASSLVVLGGETQYF. In nucleotides, the CDR3 is TGCGCCAGCAGCTTGGTCGTCCTAGGGGGAGAGACCCAGTACTTC.